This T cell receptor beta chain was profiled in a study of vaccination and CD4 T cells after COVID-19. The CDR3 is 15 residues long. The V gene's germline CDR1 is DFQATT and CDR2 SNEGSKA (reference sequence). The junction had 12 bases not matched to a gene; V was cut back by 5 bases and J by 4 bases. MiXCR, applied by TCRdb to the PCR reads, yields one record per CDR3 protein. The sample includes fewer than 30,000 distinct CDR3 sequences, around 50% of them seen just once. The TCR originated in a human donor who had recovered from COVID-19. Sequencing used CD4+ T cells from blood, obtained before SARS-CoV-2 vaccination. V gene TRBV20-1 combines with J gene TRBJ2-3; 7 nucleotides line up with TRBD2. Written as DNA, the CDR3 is TGCAGTGCTGACCCCCAGGGCGGGAGAGCAGATACGCAGTATTTT. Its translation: CSADPQGGRADTQYF.